Listed below are T cell receptor beta chains from one sample, sequenced in a study of T cells in Graves' hyperthyroidism and ophthalmopathy. TCRdb reanalysed the multiplex PCR reads using MiXCR and keeps one entry per CDR3 protein. This sample yields fewer than 800,000 distinct CDR3 sequences, of which approximately 16% are seen a single time; under 9.5% belongs to the top ten. The sequencing input was blood. Every receptor here comes from a young man with Graves' hyperthyroidism. The CDR3 runs from the conserved cysteine through the conserved F or W. A D gene is named only where the DNA matches it firmly. The listing skips clone size in some rows; elsewhere it reads once, few, many or a size class.

D gene	V gene	J gene	clone size	CDR3 protein	CDR3 DNA
-	TRBV19	TRBJ2-1	-	CASSSGTGRGSNNEQFF	TGTGCCAGTAGTTCCGGAACAGGGAGGGGGTCAAACAATGAGCAGTTCTTC
TRBD1	TRBV7-9	TRBJ1-2	-	CASSQTGTGNYTF	TGTGCCAGCAGCCAGACCGGGACAGGGAACTACACCTTC
-	TRBV27	TRBJ1-4	-	CASSLSAVPGEKLFF	TGTGCCAGCAGTTTATCCGCAGTCCCGGGGGAAAAACTGTTTTTT
-	TRBV30	TRBJ2-1	few	CAWTEWSGSYNEQFF	TGTGCCTGGACGGAGTGGAGCGGGTCCTACAATGAGCAGTTCTTC
TRBD2	TRBV20-1	TRBJ2-5	-	CSPGGVAGGPTQETQYF	TGCAGCCCCGGGGGGGTAGCGGGAGGGCCCACCCAAGAGACCCAGTACTTC
-	TRBV5-5	TRBJ2-7	few	CASKASSGSYEQYF	TGTGCCAGCAAGGCGTCCAGCGGGTCCTACGAGCAGTACTTC
-	TRBV30	TRBJ2-3	many	CAWTGAGDTQYF	TGTGCCTGGACAGGGGCGGGAGATACGCAGTATTTT
TRBD1	TRBV2	TRBJ1-2	many	CASSLDRGQGYTF	TGTGCCAGCAGTCTGGACAGGGGGCAAGGCTACACCTTC
-	TRBV12-3/TRBV12-4	TRBJ2-2	-	CARRTAGLFF	TGTGCCAGGCGGACGGCGGGTCTGTTTTTT
-	TRBV11-3	TRBJ2-7	once	CASSTGNGRFEQYF	TGTGCCAGCAGTACGGGAAATGGGCGTTTCGAGCAGTACTTC
TRBD1	TRBV28	TRBJ1-5	many	CASSWPTGKDNQPQHF	TGTGCCAGCAGCTGGCCGACAGGGAAAGACAATCAGCCCCAGCATTTT
TRBD2	TRBV4-2	TRBJ2-7	-	CASSQGAGGPYEQYF	TGTGCCAGCAGCCAAGGTGCGGGAGGGCCGTACGAGCAGTACTTC
-	TRBV20-1	TRBJ1-4	-	CSARQSTNEKLFF	TGCAGTGCTCGACAGTCGACTAATGAAAAACTGTTTTTT
TRBD2	TRBV4-1	TRBJ2-1	-	CASTQAVGLAGEDEQFF	TGCGCCAGCACCCAAGCCGTCGGACTAGCGGGAGAGGATGAGCAGTTCTTC
-	TRBV5-1	TRBJ1-2	few	CASSLAASLSYGYTF	TGCGCCAGCAGCCTGGCGGCCAGTCTTTCCTATGGCTACACCTTC
-	TRBV20-1	TRBJ2-7	-	CSARDRPYEQYF	TGCAGTGCTAGAGACAGGCCCTACGAGCAGTACTTC
-	TRBV7-6	TRBJ1-1	-	CASSLSAGSGTEAFF	TGTGCCAGCAGCCTCTCGGCAGGAAGCGGGACTGAAGCTTTCTTT
-	TRBV28	TRBJ2-7	many	CASSPRRDSGPIGSYEQYF	TGTGCCAGCAGTCCGAGGCGGGACAGTGGGCCTATTGGGTCCTACGAGCAGTACTTC
-	TRBV3-1	TRBJ2-3	many	CASSPGLGYTDTQYF	TGTGCCAGCAGCCCGGGCCTCGGATACACAGATACGCAGTATTTT
-	TRBV9	TRBJ2-1	few	CASSPRTTYNEQFF	TGTGCCAGCAGCCCACGGACTACCTACAATGAGCAGTTCTTC
TRBD2	TRBV6-2/TRBV6-3	TRBJ2-2	many	CASSPAGGTGELFF	TGTGCCAGCAGTCCAGCGGGAGGTACCGGGGAGCTGTTTTTT
-	TRBV3-1	TRBJ2-5	many	CASSQDTAAKGETQYF	TGTGCCAGCAGCCAAGACACAGCGGCTAAGGGAGAGACCCAGTACTTC
TRBD1	TRBV28	TRBJ2-7	many	CASRSPGTGSYEQYF	TGTGCCAGTAGATCCCCCGGGACAGGGTCCTACGAGCAGTACTTC
-	TRBV7-9	TRBJ1-4	few	CASSLVSLKTTNEKLFF	TGTGCCAGCAGCTTAGTAAGTCTGAAGACAACTAATGAAAAACTGTTTTTT
-	TRBV10-3	TRBJ2-7	few	CAISESSRYEQYF	TGTGCCATCAGTGAGTCTTCCCGCTACGAGCAGTACTTC
-	TRBV6-1	TRBJ2-7	-	CASRGRGASYEQYF	TGTGCCAGCAGGGGCAGGGGGGCGTCCTACGAGCAGTACTTC
-	TRBV4-1	TRBJ2-7	-	CASSQVGNQQYF	TGCGCCAGCAGCCAAGTCGGGAATCAGCAGTACTTC
-	TRBV28	TRBJ2-7	many	CASSLLQNSYEQYF	TGTGCCAGCAGTTTATTACAAAACTCCTACGAGCAGTACTTC
-	TRBV10-3	TRBJ2-7	-	CAIRAELSYEQYF	TGTGCCATCAGGGCAGAACTCTCCTACGAGCAGTACTTC
-	TRBV12-3/TRBV12-4	TRBJ2-2	many	CASSLRGPGELFF	TGTGCCAGCAGTTTACGGGGTCCCGGGGAGCTGTTTTTT
TRBD2	TRBV19	TRBJ2-7	-	CASSARGAGGPYEQYF	TGTGCCAGTAGTGCCCGCGGGGCGGGAGGACCCTACGAGCAGTACTTC